One sample yielded the 22 T cell receptor beta chains listed below, sequenced in a study of blood T cell repertoires in COVID-19. TCRdb keeps only in-frame clones here, not all; method: immunoSEQ multiplex PCR. Found here are around 330,000 clones, 88% of them singletons; the top ten hold 1.5% to 2%. The sequencing input was peripheral blood. The origin of the receptors is a woman aged 25 to 45 with COVID-19, enrolled during active disease.

Written as DNA, the CDR3 is TGCGCCAGCAGCCAGGCCGCCGGGACAAACCAAGAGACCCAGTACTTC. Its protein is CASSQAAGTNQETQYF. V is TRBV4-1 and J is TRBJ2-5; a weak D match, TRBD1 (6 bases). V shed 3 bases and J shed 0 bases, with 14 bases lying between them. The CDR3 consists of 16 residues. Germline V gene lookup returns CDR1 MGHRA and CDR2 YSYEKL.

J is TRBJ2-2 and V is TRBV24-1; 7 positions match TRBD2. The CDR3 runs to 16 residues. Per germline, CDR1 KGHDR and CDR2 SFDVKD. V shed 6 bases, J shed 2 bases, and the junction held 8 bases outside the gene matches. The CDR3 region has the DNA TGTGCCACCAGTCTGGGGGGGGTACCAAACACCGGGGAGCTGTTTTTT. Translated: CATSLGGVPNTGELFF.

The DNA for the CDR3 is TGTGCCAGCAGCCGGGACATGACTAGCACAGATACGCAGTATTTT. The encoded protein is CASSRDMTSTDTQYF. This rearrangement joins TRBV7-2 to TRBJ2-3; perhaps TRBD1 as D (6 bases). V shed 5 bases and J shed 0 bases, with 12 bases lying between them. CDR1 is SGHTA and CDR2 is FQGNSA in the germline V gene. The CDR3 sequence is 15 residues long. Combining the CDR3 with reference TRBV7-2 and TRBJ2-3 gives the whole variable domain GAGVSQSPSNKVTEKGKDVELRCDPISGHTALYWYRQSLGQGLEFLIYFQGNSAPDKSGLPSDRFSAERTGGSVSTLTIQRTQQEDSAVYLCASSRDMTSTDTQYFGPGTRLTVL.

V usage is TRBV5-1 and J usage is TRBJ1-2; perhaps TRBD1 as D (5 bases). Germline CDR1 is SGHRS and CDR2 is YFSETQ. The CDR3 length is 13 residues. V lost 3 bases and J 5 bases, leaving 11 bases between the germline ends. In DNA form, the CDR3 reads TGCGCCAGCAGCTCCGCAGGGAGGTATGGCTACACCTTC. Amino acids: CASSSAGRYGYTF.

For this clone: This may come from a read error, since a much larger clone is one base off. Other DNA variants within this sample encode the same CDR3. This chain uses TRBV6-5 with TRBJ2-5, with a possible D match to TRBD2 (6 bases). Germline values: CDR1 MNHEY, CDR2 SVGAGI. This CDR3 contains 15 residues. V was cut by 6 bases and J by 5 bases, with 19 bases left in between. The CDR3 loop reads CASRVAGQAKETQYF. For the CDR3, the DNA is TGTGCCAGCAGAGTCGCGGGGCAGGCAAAGGAGACCCAGTACTTC.

The gene calls are TRBV7-6 and TRBJ1-6; possible D gene TRBD1, 5 bases. In germline, CDR1 is SGHVS, CDR2 FNYEAQ. The CDR3 is 14 amino acids. V was clipped by 2 bases and J by 7 bases, with 9 bases between them. The CDR3 region is CASSLWAGNSPLHF. DNA of the CDR3: TGTGCCAGCAGCTTATGGGCAGGGAATTCACCCCTCCACTTT.

This clone was seen once. This chain joins TRBV7-2 and TRBJ1-1, with D tentatively TRBD1 (5 bases). The CDR3 covers 13 residues. Trimming took 4 bases from V and 1 from J, leaving 7 bases between them. From germline, CDR1 is SGHTA and CDR2 FQGNSA. CDR3: CASSSTGNTEAFF. The CDR3 nucleotides are TGTGCCAGCAGCTCAACAGGGAACACTGAAGCTTTCTTT.

V gene TRBV4-1 combines with J gene TRBJ2-5, with 7 bases aligning to TRBD2. Germline CDR1 and CDR2: MGHRA and YSYEKL. With V trimmed by 3 bases and J by 7 bases, 23 bases remained unmatched. CDR3 length: 19 amino acids. Here the CDR3 DNA reads TGCGCCAGCAGCCAGGTCGGCAGCGGGCCAGGGCTCGGGGGGTGGACCCAGTACTTC. This encodes CASSQVGSGPGLGGWTQYF.

V gene TRBV10-2 combines with J gene TRBJ1-6, with a weak D call TRBD1 (5 bases). V was pared by 2 bases and J by 11 bases, with 10 bases between. This CDR3 comprises 13 residues. Germline values: CDR1 WSHSY, CDR2 SAAADI. The CDR3 loop reads CASSEGRGTPLHF. CDR3 sequence (DNA): TGCGCCAGCAGTGAGGGAAGGGGAACACCCCTCCACTTT.

This rearrangement joins TRBV19 to TRBJ1-2; tentatively, D is TRBD1 (6 bases). Trimming pared 1 base from V and 4 bases from J, leaving 10 bases between. Germline CDR1 and CDR2: LNHDA and SQIVND (reference sequence). The CDR3 spans 14 residues. The DNA of the CDR3 is TGTGCCAGTAGTATAGTTGGGGGCCCCTATGGCTACACCTTC. Translating gives CASSIVGGPYGYTF.

The genes are TRBV9 and TRBJ2-3, with TRBD2 identical over 7 bases. The CDR3 has 16 residues. Germline CDR1 and CDR2: SGDLS and YYNGEE. After removal of 7 bases from V and 1 base from J, the junction contained 12 bases not matched to a gene. Here the CDR3 DNA reads TGTGCCAGCTCGACGACCTTTGGGGGGGGCACAGATACGCAGTATTTT. This sequence encodes CASSTTFGGGTDTQYF.

This rearrangement joins TRBV19 to TRBJ1-4; perhaps TRBD1 as D (6 bases). CDR3 length: 12 amino acids. Germline assignment: CDR1 LNHDA and CDR2 SQIVND (reference sequence). V lost 0 bases and J lost 14, with 10 bases in between. CDR3 in DNA: TGTGCCAGTAGTATAGAGGGACAAAGGCTGTTTTTT. This encodes CASSIEGQRLFF.

The J gene is TRBJ1-3, the V gene TRBV9; D is unresolved. This CDR3 has 16 residues. The germline CDR1 and CDR2 sequences are SGDLS and YYNGEE. V lost 3 bases and J 0 bases, leaving 13 bases between the germline ends. The CDR3 sequence: CASSGHDPLSGNTIYF. The CDR3 nucleotides are TGTGCCAGCAGCGGACACGACCCGCTCTCTGGAAACACCATATATTTT. The whole variable domain, remainder taken from reference TRBV9 and TRBJ1-3, is DSGVTQTPKHLITATGQRVTLRCSPRSGDLSVYWYQQSLDQGLQFLIQYYNGEERAKGNILERFSAQQFPDLHSELNLSSLELGDSALYFCASSGHDPLSGNTIYFGEGSWLTVV.

CDR3 nucleotide sequence: TGTGCCAGCAACCCAAGACAATCGGGCAATCAGCCCCAGCATTTT. It yields the protein CASNPRQSGNQPQHF. The chain combines TRBV6-5 with TRBJ1-5; D not resolved. The CDR3 loop spans 15 amino acids. Trimming removed 7 bases from V and 2 bases from J, with 15 bases in between. CDR1 and CDR2 (germline): MNHEY, SVGAGI.

On this clone itself: At one boundary the junction diverges from the germline segment, which might be a read error. This chain joins TRBV7-9 and TRBJ2-2; 10 nucleotides line up with TRBD1. CDR1 is SEHNR, CDR2 FQNEAQ, per germline (reference sequence). The CDR3 runs to 15 residues. The CDR3 loop is CASTLVGQGRPELFF. CDR3 DNA: TGTGCCAGCACCTTAGTGGGACAGGGGCGCCCGGAGCTGTTTTTT.

Concerning this clone: This same CDR3 is encoded by further DNA sequences in the sample. The V and J genes are TRBV5-6 and TRBJ1-2; 8 bases fit TRBD1. Germline CDR1 SGHDT, CDR2 YYEEEE. With V trimmed by 0 bases and J by 8 bases, 9 bases remained unmatched. This CDR3 is 15 amino acids long. CDR3 in amino acids: CASSLGSTGGYGYTF. The CDR3 nucleotides read TGTGCCAGCAGCTTGGGATCAACAGGGGGTTACGGCTACACCTTC.

This clone was found a few times. V is TRBV3-1 (or the pseudogene TRBV3-2) and J is TRBJ2-1; D not resolved. V was shortened by 1 base and J by 7 bases, with 5 bases between the two germline ends. The CDR3 runs 12 residues. CDR1 and CDR2 from the germline V gene are LGHDT and YNNKEL (reference sequence). The DNA for the CDR3 is TGTGCCAGCAGCCAAGTCGTAAATGAGCAGTTCTTC. Its protein is CASSQVVNEQFF.

This rearrangement joins TRBV27 to TRBJ2-1; no clear D gene. Trimming cost V 1 base and J 10 bases, with 5 bases left between them. CDR3 length equals 11 residues. Germline lookup yields CDR1 MNHEY and CDR2 SMNVEV (reference sequence). CDR3 amino acids: CASSLYGEQFF. CDR3 DNA sequence: TGTGCCAGCAGTTTATACGGGGAGCAGTTCTTC.

V usage is TRBV5-8 and J usage is TRBJ2-2; 7 bases line up with TRBD1. Trimming at V came to 4 bases and at J to 6 bases, leaving 6 bases not matched to a gene. This CDR3 has 14 amino acids. CDR1 is SGHTS and CDR2 is YDEGEE in the germline V gene. This CDR3 reads CASSIRQGAGELFF. CDR3 bases: TGTGCCAGCAGCATCCGACAGGGCGCCGGGGAGCTGTTTTTT.

The chain is built from TRBV7-2 and TRBJ2-1, with D possibly matching TRBD2 (6 bases). The V and J ends lost 3 bases and 7 bases respectively, with 13 bases between them. This CDR3 is 14 amino acids long. Germline values: CDR1 SGHTA, CDR2 FQGNSA. The CDR3 coding sequence is TGTGCCAGCAGCTTTAGCGGTACATGGAATGAGCAGTTCTTC. Protein sequence: CASSFSGTWNEQFF.

The J gene is TRBJ1-1, the V gene TRBV2; D unclear. Trimming removed 4 bases at V and 0 bases at J, with 12 bases between. The CDR3 sequence is 15 residues long. Germline lookup yields CDR1 SNHLY and CDR2 FYNNEI. The CDR3 loop is CASSGLQNMNTEAFF. The CDR3 DNA follows: TGTGCCAGCAGTGGACTCCAGAACATGAACACTGAAGCTTTCTTT.

V usage is TRBV7-2 and J usage is TRBJ2-1; 9 nucleotides match TRBD2. The germline gives CDR1 SGHTA, CDR2 FQGNSA. This CDR3 spans 15 amino acids. V lost 1 base to trimming and J lost 2 bases; unmatched junction nucleotides: 0. The CDR3 bases are TGTGCCAGCAGCTTAGAGCGGGGGGCCTACAATGAGCAGTTCTTC. This encodes CASSLERGAYNEQFF.